Below, one TCR beta chain is given with its context. Reverse transcribing all isolated RNA meant expressed TCRB transcripts were sequenced. Sequenced by immunoSEQ multiplex PCR; TCRdb stores in-frame clones only, minus some. The sample lists 450,000 to 550,000 clones, around 28% occurring once. The germline V and J ends were trimmed by 4 bases and 5 bases, with 10 bases remaining between them. The CDR3 has 13 amino acids. The germline gives CDR1 SGHTA, CDR2 FQGNSA. The data were obtained in a study of beta chain features in type 1 diabetes. The gene calls are TRBV7-2 and TRBJ2-3; tentatively, D is TRBD2 (5 bases). Source material: naive CD4+ T cells from blood. This receptor was taken from a man aged 18 to 30 in good health. CDR3 loop: CASSSLRGDTQYF. For the CDR3, the DNA is TGTGCCAGCAGCTCCCTCCGGGGAGATACGCAGTATTTT.